Listed below are T cell receptor beta chains from one sample, sequenced in a study of brain metastases from non-small cell lung cancer. Assay: immunoSEQ multiplex PCR; the TCRdb copy retains only in-frame clones and omits some. The sample holds about 4,900 clones, 70% to 80% seen once. Sequencing was carried out using primary lung tumor tissue. These receptors were obtained from a donor aged 40 or over with non-small cell lung cancer. Both conserved end residues are trimmed from each CDR3. A D gene is named only where the DNA matches it firmly.

v_call	j_call	d_call	cdr3_aa
TRBV29-1	TRBJ1-2	.	SVTRGGPNPSYDYT
TRBV4-2	TRBJ2-3	TRBD1	ASSRGTGETDTQY
TRBV3-1/TRBV3-2	TRBJ1-3	.	ASSIPVGTGNTIY
TRBV6-5	TRBJ2-5	.	ASSTGKRREETQY
TRBV7-2	TRBJ1-5	.	ASSLANRRGNQPQH
TRBV21-1	TRBJ2-5	.	ASGWTGAIGETQY
TRBV2	TRBJ1-6	.	ASRTRVGSYNSPLH
TRBV6-5	TRBJ1-1	.	ASSFGPNTEAF
TRBV2	TRBJ2-3	TRBD2	ASRGGDTQY
TRBV7-9	TRBJ2-3	.	ASSPLGGTDTQY
TRBV5-4	TRBJ2-6	.	ASSSAGQISGANVLT
TRBV7-8	TRBJ2-1	TRBD1	ASSGQTGNNEQF
TRBV20-1	TRBJ2-6	TRBD1	SASPTGGNVLT
TRBV7-2	TRBJ2-7	.	ASSLRITNYEQY
TRBV7-6	TRBJ1-2	.	ASSFPGFGGYT
TRBV19	TRBJ2-3	TRBD1	ASSTPQGAGDTQY
TRBV5-4	TRBJ2-5	.	ASSLGVETQY
TRBV29-1	TRBJ1-2	.	SSSSGTRYGYT
TRBV7-2	TRBJ2-5	.	ASSLEPGTRQTQY
TRBV5-1	TRBJ1-2	.	ASRLIGQGEDYT
TRBV19	TRBJ1-2	.	ASSSAGIPLRGYT
TRBV6-5	TRBJ2-7	.	ASLLGPLSYEQY
TRBV7-2	TRBJ2-5	TRBD2	ASKGVTGGTQY
TRBV2	TRBJ1-2	TRBD1	ASSGQGRNYGYI
TRBV6-6	TRBJ1-1	TRBD1	ASSLDRAEAF
TRBV7-9	TRBJ1-2	TRBD1	ASSLVSGTGDYGYT
TRBV24-1	TRBJ2-3	.	ATSDVARDSTDTQY
TRBV19	TRBJ1-2	.	ASRQGYSNYGYT
TRBV20-1	TRBJ2-3	TRBD1	SATDRVTDTQY
TRBV5-4	TRBJ2-3	.	ASSLVGRLTDTQY
TRBV5-1	TRBJ1-1	.	ASSYGTLVTEAF
TRBV12-5	TRBJ1-1	TRBD1	ASGSLQGAMNTEAF
TRBV14	TRBJ2-3	.	ASSQDPRGAGTDTQY